Sequencing of this T cell receptor (beta chain) was carried out in a study of T cell repertoires in cytomegalovirus infection. Overall study context: Public signatures in TCR beta pointed to CMV infection and matching HLA type.

There are many counts of this clonotype. V trimming: 2 bases; J trimming: 7 bases; junction bases outside the gene matches: 13. The CDR3 is 17 amino acids. The germline gives CDR1 MNHNY, CDR2 SVGAGI (reference sequence). TCRdb passed the reads through MiXCR, listing each CDR3 protein once. The data show hundreds of thousands of distinct CDR3 sequences, 8% to 9.5% seen once. The sequencing sample was made of PBMCs. The chain is built from TRBV6-6 and TRBJ2-1; 8 bases are shared with TRBD2. The clonotype was recovered from a human donor in good health (CMV status not recorded). Some clones in this sample may be carry-over from other donors' samples. The DNA of the CDR3 is TGTGCCAGCAGTTACGGTCAAGGGCTAGCGGGCGGAAATGAGCAGTTCTTC. It yields the protein CASSYGQGLAGGNEQFF.